Each of the 9 T cell receptor beta chains below was sequenced from the same sample in a study of control samples from healthy donors and cancer patients. Generated by immunoSEQ multiplex PCR, the TCRdb table keeps only in-frame clones and is missing some. The table lists some 120,000 clones, more than 70% of them singletons. Sequenced sample: blood. All receptors come from a man in his sixties in good health.

V gene TRBV6-5 combines with J gene TRBJ1-4; 7 bases are shared with TRBD1. V trimming: 10 bases; J trimming: 6 bases; junction bases outside the gene matches: 14. The CDR3 sequence is 15 residues long. Germline values: CDR1 MNHEY, CDR2 SVGAGI. The CDR3 loop is CANSRATGTDEKLFF. The CDR3 DNA reads as TGTGCCAACAGCCGTGCAACCGGGACAGATGAAAAACTGTTTTTT.

This clone was seen only a few times. The rearrangement joins TRBV7-9 to TRBJ1-4; D is uncertain. This CDR3 is 14 amino acids long. Looked up from germline, CDR1 is SEHNR and CDR2 is FQNEAQ (reference sequence). V dropped 6 bases and J dropped 4 bases, with 12 bases sitting between them. CDR3 loop: CASRTDGVNEKLFF. CDR3 sequence (DNA): TGTGCCAGCAGGACTGACGGAGTTAATGAAAAACTGTTTTTT.

This clone was counted once. The V gene is TRBV5-1, the J gene TRBJ2-7; possibly TRBD1 or TRBD2 for D (5 bases each). V dropped 0 bases and J dropped 0 bases, with 10 bases sitting between them. The CDR3 sequence is 15 residues long. CDR1 is SGHRS, CDR2 YFSETQ, per germline. CDR3 DNA: TGCGCCAGCAGCTTGGAGGGGACGATCTCCTACGAGCAGTACTTC. This translates into CASSLEGTISYEQYF.

This CDR3 reads CASSLPGTGNEKLFF. The CDR3 nucleotides read TGTGCCAGCAGCCTTCCCGGGACAGGGAATGAAAAACTGTTTTTT. V is TRBV7-9 and J is TRBJ1-4; 9 bases fit TRBD1. The germline V gene encodes CDR1 SEHNR and CDR2 FQNEAQ (reference sequence). The trim removed 5 bases at V and 5 bases at J, leaving 6 bases unmatched. This CDR3 is 15 amino acids long.

In this sample, this clone turned up once. The chain is built from TRBV24-1 and TRBJ1-5, with 7 nucleotides matching TRBD1. J was trimmed by 5 bases and V by 9 bases; bases with no gene match: 15. CDR1 and CDR2 from the germline V gene are KGHDR and SFDVKD. The CDR3 length is 16 residues. The CDR3 region has the DNA TGTGCCACCTCAGGGGGGAGCCTAGGTATAGATCAGCCCCAGCATTTT. It specifies CATSGGSLGIDQPQHF.

The chain recombines TRBV10-3 with TRBJ2-3; the match to TRBD2 covers 10 bases. J lost 5 bases, V lost 6 bases, and 11 bases had no gene match. Germline V gives CDR1 ENHRY, CDR2 SYGVKD. The CDR3 runs 16 residues. Here the CDR3 DNA reads TGTGCCATCAGGGAGGTAGCGGGGGGCACGAAAGATACGCAGTATTTT. Protein sequence: CAIREVAGGTKDTQYF.

The V and J genes are TRBV5-1 and TRBJ1-3; 11 bases align to TRBD1. Trimming at V came to 4 bases and at J to 3 bases, leaving 6 bases not matched to a gene. The CDR3 has 16 amino acids. Germline CDR1 is SGHRS and CDR2 is YFSETQ. The CDR3, as DNA: TGCGCCAGCAGCACAGGGACAGGGGGACTTGGAAACACCATATATTTT. This sequence encodes CASSTGTGGLGNTIYF.

V usage is TRBV4-2 and J usage is TRBJ2-5; maybe TRBD2 (6 bases). The germline V gene has CDR1 LGHNA and CDR2 YNFKEQ. There are 15 residues in the CDR3. V lost 0 bases, J lost 5 bases, and 13 bases lay in between. The CDR3 is CASSQEGPAGETQYF. CDR3 DNA: TGTGCCAGCAGCCAAGAGGGTCCGGCGGGGGAGACCCAGTACTTC.

The J gene is TRBJ2-1, the V gene TRBV3-1 (or the pseudogene TRBV3-2); no firm D call. CDR1 is LGHDT, CDR2 YNNKEL, per germline (reference sequence). CDR3 length equals 14 residues. With 1 base removed from V and 7 bases from J, the gap between germline ends came to 11 bases. In DNA form, the CDR3 reads TGTGCCAGCAGCCAAGGGTCAGGCCGAAATGAGCAGTTCTTC. Translation: CASSQGSGRNEQFF.